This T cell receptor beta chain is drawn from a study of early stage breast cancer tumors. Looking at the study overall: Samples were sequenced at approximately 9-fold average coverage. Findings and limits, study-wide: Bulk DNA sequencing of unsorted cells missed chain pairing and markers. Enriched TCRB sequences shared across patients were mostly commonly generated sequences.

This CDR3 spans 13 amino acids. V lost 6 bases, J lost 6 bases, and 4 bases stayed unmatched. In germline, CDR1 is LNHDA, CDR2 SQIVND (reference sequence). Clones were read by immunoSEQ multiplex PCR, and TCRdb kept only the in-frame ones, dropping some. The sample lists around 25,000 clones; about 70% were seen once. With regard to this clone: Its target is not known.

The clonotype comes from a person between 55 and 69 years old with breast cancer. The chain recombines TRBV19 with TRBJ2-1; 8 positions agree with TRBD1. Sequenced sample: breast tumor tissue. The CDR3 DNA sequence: TGTGCCAGTAGCGGTACAGGGGGCAATGAGCAGTTCTTC. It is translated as CASSGTGGNEQFF.